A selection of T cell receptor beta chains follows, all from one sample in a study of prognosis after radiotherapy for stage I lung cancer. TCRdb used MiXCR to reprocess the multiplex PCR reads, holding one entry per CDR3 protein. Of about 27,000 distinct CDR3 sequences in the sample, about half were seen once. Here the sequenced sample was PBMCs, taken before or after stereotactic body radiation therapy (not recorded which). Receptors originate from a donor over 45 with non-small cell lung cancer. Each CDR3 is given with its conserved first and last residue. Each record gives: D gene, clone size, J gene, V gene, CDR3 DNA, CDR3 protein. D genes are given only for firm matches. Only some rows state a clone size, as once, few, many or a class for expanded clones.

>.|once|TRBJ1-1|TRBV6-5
TGTGCCAGCAGTTACTCTTCAGGGTGGGTCCATGACGTGACTGAAGCTTTCTTT
CASSYSSGWVHDVTEAFF
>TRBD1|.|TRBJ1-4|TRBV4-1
TGCGCCAGCAGCCAAGATAGGGGCAGGGGGAATAAGGAGTTTTTT
CASSQDRGRGNKEFF
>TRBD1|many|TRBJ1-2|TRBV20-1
TGCAGTGGAAGCAGGGGGGATTACTATGGCTACACCTTC
CSGSRGDYYGYTF
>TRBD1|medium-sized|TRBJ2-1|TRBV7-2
TGTGCCAGCAGCTATACCGGGACAGGTAACAATGAGCAGTTCTTC
CASSYTGTGNNEQFF
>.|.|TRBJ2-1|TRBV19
TGTGCCAGTAGTATAGTATCTATCGGGAGAGGGAGCTCCTACAATGAGCAGTTCTTC
CASSIVSIGRGSSYNEQFF
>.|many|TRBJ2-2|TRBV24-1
TGTGCCACCAGTTCAGACCCTAGCACCGGGGAGCTGTTTTTT
CATSSDPSTGELFF
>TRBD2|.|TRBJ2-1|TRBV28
TGTGCCAGCAGTTCCCCCGGGAGGGCTATCTACAATGAGCAGTTCTTT
CASSSPGRAIYNEQFF
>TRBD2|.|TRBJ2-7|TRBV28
TGTGCCAGCACCCCCCGGGGGGGGAGAGGCTCCTACGAGCATTACTTC
CASTPRGGRGSYEHYF
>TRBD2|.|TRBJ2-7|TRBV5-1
TGCGCCAGCAGCCCCAACCCGGTACTAGCGGCTCTCTTCGGGCAGTACTTC
CASSPNPVLAALFGQYF
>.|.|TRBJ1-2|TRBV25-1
TGTGCCAGCAGTCCCGCTGTACAGGGAATGGGTGGCTACACCTTC
CASSPAVQGMGGYTF
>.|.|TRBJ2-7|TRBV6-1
TGTGCCAGCAGTGAAGGTGGTGTCTCCACCTACGAGCATTACTTC
CASSEGGVSTYEHYF
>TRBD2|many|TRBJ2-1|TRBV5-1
TGCGCCAGCAGCTTAGACCTAGCGGGAGGACTCGATGAGCAGTTCTTC
CASSLDLAGGLDEQFF
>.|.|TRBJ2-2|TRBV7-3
TGTGCCAGCAGCTTTATTGGTTCCGGGGGGCTGCTTTTT
CASSFIGSGGLLF
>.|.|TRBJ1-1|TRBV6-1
TGTGCCAGCAAAGACCTCGGTCGGTCGGGAAGGGTCGCTGAAGCTTTCTTC
CASKDLGRSGRVAEAFF
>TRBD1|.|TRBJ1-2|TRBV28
TGTGCCAGCAGTACCCCGGACAGGGTGAGCTATGGCTACACCTTC
CASSTPDRVSYGYTF
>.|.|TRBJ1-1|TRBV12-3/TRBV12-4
TGTGCCAGCAGTGAATACAGGGCTATCACTGAATCTTTCTTT
CASSEYRAITESFF
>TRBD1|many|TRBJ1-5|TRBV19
TGTGCCAGTAGTTCATTGGGAAGACAGGGATATCAGCCCCAGCATTTT
CASSSLGRQGYQPQHF
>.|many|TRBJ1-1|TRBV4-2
TGTGCCAGCAGCCAACATCGCGGGGGTGGTAACACTGAAGCTTTCTTT
CASSQHRGGGNTEAFF
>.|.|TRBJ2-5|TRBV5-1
TGCGCCAGCAGCTTGGTAAACTCTTGGGGGGAGACCCAGTACTTC
CASSLVNSWGETQYF
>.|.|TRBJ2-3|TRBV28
TGTGCCAGCAGTATGCCCCTGGGGGACCCCGGCACAGATACGCAGTATTTT
CASSMPLGDPGTDTQYF
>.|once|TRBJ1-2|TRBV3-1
TGTGCCAGCAGCCAAGGACAGTATGGCAACACCTTC
CASSQGQYGNTF
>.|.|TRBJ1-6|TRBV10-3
TGTGCCATCAGTGATATCCGCACAGGAGTAAGTTCACCCCTCCACTTT
CAISDIRTGVSSPLHF
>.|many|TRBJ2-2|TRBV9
TGTGCCAGCAGCGTGTGGGACACCGGGGAGCTGTTTTTT
CASSVWDTGELFF
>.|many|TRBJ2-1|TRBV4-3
TGTGCCAGCAGCCAGACGAACCGGGTAGGTGAGCAGTTCTTC
CASSQTNRVGEQFF
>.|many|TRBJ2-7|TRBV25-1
TGTGCCAGCAGTGAATTGGCGGGATGGGAGCAGTACTTC
CASSELAGWEQYF
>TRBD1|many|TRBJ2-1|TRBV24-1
TGTGCCACCAGTGATTTAACCCGGACAGGCAATGAGCAGTTCTTC
CATSDLTRTGNEQFF
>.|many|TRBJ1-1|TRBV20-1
TGCAGTGCTAGGCCTGGGGGTAGGGGCACTGAAGCTTTCTTT
CSARPGGRGTEAFF
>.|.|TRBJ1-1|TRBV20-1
TGCAGTGCTAGAGATCAACTCACCGTGTCTGAAGCTTTCTTT
CSARDQLTVSEAFF
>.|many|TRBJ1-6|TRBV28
TGTGCCAGCAGGGGGGGGCCGTTTAATTCACCCCTCCACTTT
CASRGGPFNSPLHF
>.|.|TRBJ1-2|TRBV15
TGTGCCACCATCAGAGATAAGGAGCCTCGCTACACCTTC
CATIRDKEPRYTF
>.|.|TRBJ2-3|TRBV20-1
TGCAGTGCAGACATTACCAGAGATACGCAGTATTTT
CSADITRDTQYF
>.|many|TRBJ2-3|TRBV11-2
TGTGCCAGCAGCTCTCGGACGGGGAGCACAGATACGCAGTATTTT
CASSSRTGSTDTQYF
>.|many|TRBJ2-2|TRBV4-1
TGCGCCAGCAGCCAAACGGGACGCCCCGCGACAACGAACACCGGGGAGCTGTTTTTT
CASSQTGRPATTNTGELFF
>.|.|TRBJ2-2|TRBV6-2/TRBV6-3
TGTGCCAGCAGGCCTAAAAGGACTATCGGGGTGACCGGGGAGCTGTTTTTT
CASRPKRTIGVTGELFF
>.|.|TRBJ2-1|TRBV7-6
TGTGCCAGCAGCTTAGAGGTGTTTTACAATGAGCAGTTCTTC
CASSLEVFYNEQFF
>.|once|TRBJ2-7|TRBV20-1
TGCAGTGCTAGACCGGGACTGGACTACGAGCAGTACTTC
CSARPGLDYEQYF
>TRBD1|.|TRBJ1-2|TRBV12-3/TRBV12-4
TGTGCCAGCAGCCGGACAGGGGGCCAAGATGGCTACACCTTC
CASSRTGGQDGYTF
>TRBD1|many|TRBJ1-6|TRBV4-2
TGCGCCAGCAGCCTGGGGACAGGGGGCAATTCACCCCTCCACTTT
CASSLGTGGNSPLHF
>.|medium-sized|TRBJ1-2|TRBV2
TGTGCCAGCAGTGATTCTGGGGGCGACGATGGCTACACCTTC
CASSDSGGDDGYTF
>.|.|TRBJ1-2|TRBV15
TGTGCCACCAGCAGAGAGGGAGTGTCTCTTGTCTACACCTTC
CATSREGVSLVYTF
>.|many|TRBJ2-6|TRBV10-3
TGTGCCATCAGGGGGGGCGGGGAGATCTCTGGGGCCAACGTCCTGACTTTC
CAIRGGGEISGANVLTF